The rows below give T cell receptor beta chains drawn from one sample of a study of shared clonotypes between healthy human individuals. Some clones are missing from TCRdb's copy, which holds only in-frame ones; the method was immunoSEQ multiplex PCR. This sample has a few million clones, with roughly nine tenths found just once. The source material was naive CD4+ T cells sorted from blood. The receptor set was obtained from a man in his late teens or twenties in good health. Both conserved end residues are part of each CDR3. The size of a clone is reported for some rows only, either as once, few or many, or as a class for expanded clones.

j_call clone_size v_call cdr3_aa
TRBJ2-1 . TRBV5-4 CASTVVGDNEQFF
TRBJ2-2 . TRBV18 CASSPPSRLNTGELFF
TRBJ2-7 . TRBV6-1 CATFPAGTSVYEQYF
TRBJ2-7 . TRBV9 CASSLTSGGIYEQYF
TRBJ1-1 . TRBV6-5 CASSYNIRGEVVEAFF
TRBJ1-6 . TRBV30 CAWSVPGWDSPLHF
TRBJ2-3 . TRBV5-1 CASSLSTGTNTDTQYF
TRBJ2-1 once TRBV5-1 CASSSTGLRYNEQFF
TRBJ2-1 . TRBV18 CASSPDYGLLAGDQFF
TRBJ1-1 . TRBV5-1 CASSLALGGLGTEAFF
TRBJ1-2 . TRBV30 CAWSVLGSWTGEYYGYTF
TRBJ2-3 . TRBV25-1 CASSLAGGRAQDTQYF
TRBJ2-1 once TRBV4-1 CASSQVERGNYNEQFF
TRBJ2-3 . TRBV6-6 CASSYGQVSTDTQYF
TRBJ2-3 . TRBV19 CASSIGTGTDTQYF
TRBJ1-5 . TRBV7-9 CASSLAGGSNQPQHF
TRBJ1-6 . TRBV6-5 CASSLTGRSPLHF
TRBJ2-5 . TRBV7-2 CASSPVVSLQGQETQYF
TRBJ1-1 . TRBV12-5 CASGLPMNTEAFF
TRBJ2-2 . TRBV14 CASSQVSSGRVGELFF
TRBJ2-1 . TRBV7-2 CASSLAPTSGNNEQFF
TRBJ2-7 . TRBV30 CAWSHPPTSGSYEQYF
TRBJ1-4 . TRBV5-1 CASSQRTGTNEKLFF
TRBJ2-7 once TRBV5-1 CASSARALWVGPMIF
TRBJ2-2 . TRBV11-2 CASSLSLGELFF
TRBJ1-6 . TRBV6-1 CASSLIQGANSPLHF
TRBJ1-6 . TRBV6-5 CASSRGRGGNSPLHF
TRBJ2-3 . TRBV18 CASSPLGADTQYF
TRBJ2-1 . TRBV28 CASTLGGGMNEQFF
TRBJ1-1 . TRBV9 CASSAPTGNNTEAFF
TRBJ2-7 . TRBV27 CASSFAGSRSYEQYF
TRBJ2-7 . TRBV4-1 CASSQASDRPTYEQYF
TRBJ2-7 . TRBV10-3 CAISQTSGGSYEQYF
TRBJ2-1 . TRBV9 CASSVDPAPSSYNEQFF
TRBJ2-7 . TRBV15 CATSRPPSYEQYF
TRBJ2-5 . TRBV18 CASSPLGQGLGETQYF
TRBJ2-7 once TRBV6-6 CASSSPEQKLYEQYF
TRBJ1-5 once TRBV19 CASSNLGGGPNQPQHF
TRBJ2-7 . TRBV19 CASSISGTALYEQYF
TRBJ1-2 . TRBV5-4 CASSLVGRTFGSGGYTF
TRBJ1-5 . TRBV7-2 CASSPGDSRNQPQHF
TRBJ2-3 . TRBV10-2 CASSGPGGTQYF
TRBJ2-3 . TRBV4-3 CASSQVKGSTDTQYF
TRBJ2-5 . TRBV20-1 CSGGFQGTQYF
TRBJ2-2 . TRBV18 CASSPLTDGELFF
TRBJ1-2 few TRBV30 CAWSEQIYGYTF
TRBJ1-4 . TRBV5-1 CASSFAAGPRNEKLFF